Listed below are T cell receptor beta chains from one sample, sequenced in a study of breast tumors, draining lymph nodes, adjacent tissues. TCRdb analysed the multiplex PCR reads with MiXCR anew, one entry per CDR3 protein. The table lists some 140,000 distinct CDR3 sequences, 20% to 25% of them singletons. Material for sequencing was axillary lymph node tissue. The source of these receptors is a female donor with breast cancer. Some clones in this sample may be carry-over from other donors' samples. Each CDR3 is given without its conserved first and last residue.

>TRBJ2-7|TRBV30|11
AVRDRDHYEQY
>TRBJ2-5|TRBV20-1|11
SAPLASSETQY
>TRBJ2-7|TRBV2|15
ASSEAGGGQGNYEQY
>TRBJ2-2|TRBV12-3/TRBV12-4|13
ASRPSGRRAGELF
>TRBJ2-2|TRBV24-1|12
ATSRPSNTGELF
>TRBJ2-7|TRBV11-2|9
ASRIAYEQY
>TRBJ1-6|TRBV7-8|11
ASSFNRESPLH
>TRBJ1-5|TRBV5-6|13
ASSTTGTGSQPQH
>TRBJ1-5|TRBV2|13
ASSFDGGSNQPQR
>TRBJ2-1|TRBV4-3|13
ASSQGLAGESEQF
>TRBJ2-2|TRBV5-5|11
ASSLCGDGELF
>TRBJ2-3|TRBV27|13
ASSFSGSWIDAQY